The 32 T cell receptor beta chains reported below all come from one sample, sequenced in a study of cytomegalovirus exposure and HLA in healthy donors. The PCR had 60 Vbeta and 13 Jbeta primers. The data were produced by immunoSEQ multiplex PCR, yet TCRdb's version contains in-frame clones alone and is incomplete. The table includes more than 95,000 clones, approximately 78% detected once. Sequenced sample: PBMCs. These receptors were taken from a woman in her 40s in good health and CMV-seronegative.

This clone was seen a single time. This chain joins TRBV5-6 and TRBJ2-1, with a possible D match to TRBD2 (6 bases). The germline V and J ends were trimmed by 0 bases and 13 bases, with 11 bases remaining between them. Per the germline V gene, CDR1 is SGHDT and CDR2 is YYEEEE. The length of the CDR3 is 12 residues. The CDR3 protein is CASSLGGTGQFF. The CDR3 DNA reads TGTGCCAGCAGCTTGGGAGGGACTGGACAGTTCTTC.

The chain links TRBV7-9 to TRBJ1-2; 9 bases map to TRBD1. The CDR3 has 14 residues. The junction had 6 bases not matched to a gene; V was cut back by 2 bases and J by 8 bases. From germline, CDR1 is SEHNR and CDR2 FQNEAQ (reference sequence). Here the CDR3 DNA reads TGTGCCAGCAGCTTATTCGGGACAGGGTCGGGCTACACCTTC. This translates into CASSLFGTGSGYTF.

This clone was seen just once. V and J are TRBV11-2 and TRBJ1-2; TRBD1 matches at 7 bases. Germline CDR1 and CDR2: SGHAT and FQNNGV. Unmatched junction bases numbered 13, after V lost 5 bases and J lost 7 bases. This CDR3 contains 15 residues. CDR3 protein: CASSKYRGTEVGYTF. The CDR3 region has the DNA TGTGCCAGCAGCAAATACCGAGGGACAGAGGTTGGCTACACCTTC.

The chain has TRBV9 and TRBJ2-1; TRBD1 is a possible D gene (6 bases). V lost 8 bases and J lost 3, with 9 bases in between. The CDR3 sequence is 12 residues long. The germline gives CDR1 SGDLS, CDR2 YYNGEE. The DNA of the CDR3 is TGTGCCAGTGGACAGAGCTACAATGAGCAGTTCTTC. Translation: CASGQSYNEQFF.

The chain combines TRBV19 with TRBJ2-3, with 7 bases lining up with TRBD1. J lost 1 base, V lost 4 bases, and 2 bases had no gene match. Germline assignment: CDR1 LNHDA and CDR2 SQIVND (reference sequence). The CDR3 is 14 residues long. DNA of the CDR3: TGTGCCAGTAGTACGGGACAGCGCACAGATACGCAGTATTTT. It encodes CASSTGQRTDTQYF.

The chain combines TRBV27 with TRBJ1-3; 11 positions match TRBD1. After removal of 0 bases from V and 3 bases from J, the junction contained 4 bases not matched to a gene. The V gene's germline CDR1 is MNHEY and CDR2 SMNVEV (reference sequence). The CDR3 sequence is 17 residues long. This CDR3 is CASSLSGTGGLGNTIYF. For the CDR3, the DNA is TGTGCCAGCAGTTTATCAGGGACAGGGGGGCTTGGAAACACCATATATTTT.

The chain carries TRBV14 and TRBJ2-5, with 7 bases identical to TRBD1. The J call may be incorrect, as the DNA end agrees better with TRBJ2-7. The CDR3 totals 15 residues. CDR1 SGHDN and CDR2 FVKESK come from the germline V gene. As DNA, the CDR3 is TGTGCCAGCAGCCAATGGGGAAGGGGGCGCTACGAGCAGTACTTC. Translation gives CASSQWGRGRYEQYF.

The genes are TRBV19 and TRBJ2-7, with 10 positions matching TRBD2. Trimming removed 4 bases from V and 7 bases from J; junction bases left unmatched: 13. Germline V gene sequence: CDR1 LNHDA, CDR2 SQIVND (reference sequence). CDR3 length: 16 residues. CDR3 sequence reads: CASSTSGRAKTEEQYF. The CDR3 nucleotides are TGTGCCAGTAGTACAAGCGGGAGGGCCAAGACGGAAGAGCAGTACTTC.

The V and J genes are TRBV6-5 and TRBJ2-3; 8 nucleotides match TRBD1. J gave up 4 bases and V 4 bases, and 7 bases lay outside the gene matches. The CDR3 length is 15 residues. Germline CDR1 and CDR2: MNHEY and SVGAGI. The DNA of the CDR3 is TGTGCCAGCAGTTCGGGTCAGGGGGCGTCAGATACGCAGTATTTT. As protein: CASSSGQGASDTQYF.

The V call is TRBV7-2, the J call TRBJ1-2; TRBD1 matches 7 bases. The CDR3 loop spans 13 amino acids. The J segment lost 6 bases and the V segment lost 5 bases, leaving 6 bases of the junction unmatched. Per the germline V gene, CDR1 is SGHTA and CDR2 is FQGNSA. The CDR3 coding sequence is TGTGCCAGCAGCCCTTTCAGGGGGAATGGCTACACCTTC. Its translation: CASSPFRGNGYTF.

V gene TRBV5-4 combines with J gene TRBJ2-6; 8 bases align to TRBD1. Germline loops: CDR1 SGHNT, CDR2 YYREEE (reference sequence). This CDR3 has 17 residues. Losses at the gene ends were 2 bases for V and 0 bases for J; bases not matched to a gene: 4. The CDR3 region is CASSLGTGFSGANVLTF. The CDR3 DNA follows: TGTGCCAGCAGCTTAGGGACAGGATTCTCTGGGGCCAACGTCCTGACTTTC.

The V and J genes are TRBV7-9 and TRBJ2-3; possibly TRBD2 for D (5 bases). Germline V gene data show CDR1 as SEHNR and CDR2 as FQNEAQ (reference sequence). The CDR3 is made up of 14 amino acids. The V end was cut by 1 base, the J end by 1 base, with 6 bases between. The CDR3: CASSLVEGTDTQYF. The DNA of the CDR3 is TGTGCCAGCAGCTTAGTGGAGGGCACAGATACGCAGTATTTT.

This sequence joins TRBV5-4 and TRBJ2-7, with 7 bases lining up with TRBD1. The V gene's germline CDR1 is SGHNT and CDR2 YYREEE (reference sequence). V lost 4 bases to trimming and J lost 1 base; unmatched junction nucleotides: 14. The CDR3 consists of 17 residues. CDR3 protein: CASSDLGGGRISYEQYF. CDR3 nucleotides: TGTGCCAGCAGCGACCTAGGGGGCGGGCGAATTTCCTACGAGCAGTACTTC.

Points on this clone: One end of the junction fails to match germline, which may point to a read error. This sequence joins TRBV7-9 and TRBJ2-1; possible D gene TRBD1, 5 bases. Germline loops: CDR1 SEHNR, CDR2 FQNEAQ (reference sequence). This CDR3 spans 12 amino acids. CDR3 nucleotide sequence: TGTGCCAGCAGCTTCGGACAAGCTGAGGAGTTCTTC. It is translated as CASSFGQAEEFF.

This clone has just a few counts. The chain uses TRBV4-2 and TRBJ2-3, with TRBD2 identical over 11 bases. V dropped 5 bases and J dropped 5; count of bases not matched to a gene: 12. Per germline, CDR1 LGHNA and CDR2 YNFKEQ. The CDR3 has 17 residues. The CDR3 loop reads CASSSAVGGTSGDTQYF. DNA of the CDR3: TGTGCCAGCAGCTCTGCCGTGGGAGGGACTAGCGGAGATACGCAGTATTTT.

J is TRBJ1-2 and V is TRBV4-1, with TRBD1 identical over 9 bases. There are 15 residues in the CDR3. V shed 2 bases, J shed 9 bases, and the junction held 10 bases outside the gene matches. Germline V CDR1 and CDR2: MGHRA, YSYEKL. The CDR3 loop reads CASSQRTGVYVSYTF. CDR3 nucleotide sequence: TGCGCCAGCAGCCAAAGGACAGGGGTCTATGTAAGCTACACCTTC.

The chain has TRBV28 and TRBJ2-7, with TRBD1 as a possible D gene (5 bases). V shed 6 bases and J shed 3 bases, with 12 bases lying between them. The length of the CDR3 is 13 residues. In germline, CDR1 is MDHEN, CDR2 SYDVKM. In nucleotides, the CDR3 is TGTGCCAGCAGCACTCCTAGGGGCTACGAGCAGTACTTC. It yields the protein CASSTPRGYEQYF. The variable domain in full, with the rest retrieved from reference TRBV28 and TRBJ2-7, is DVKVTQSSRYLVKRTGEKVFLECVQDMDHENMFWYRQDPGLGLRLIYFSYDVKMKEKGDIPEGYSVSREKKERFSLILESASTNQTSMYLCASSTPRGYEQYFGPGTRLTVT.

Details on this clone: At one end the junction does not follow the germline gene, possibly because of a read error. The chain joins TRBV10-1 to TRBJ2-4; 12 nucleotides agree with TRBD2. Germline V gives CDR1 WNHNN, CDR2 SYGVQD (reference sequence). The CDR3 extends over 18 amino acids. The CDR3 is CASSDGLAGPLAKNSQYF. The CDR3 region has the DNA TGCGCCAGCAGCGACGGACTAGCGGGACCCCTAGCCAAAAACAGTCAGTACTTC.

The J gene is TRBJ1-5, the V gene TRBV2, with unresolved D. This CDR3 has 13 amino acids. The V gene lost 8 bases and the J gene lost 2 bases, with 10 bases spanning the gap. CDR1 and CDR2 (germline): SNHLY, FYNNEI. The DNA of the CDR3 is TGTGCCAGCGGAAGGGAGCGCAATCAGCCCCAGCATTTT. Translation gives CASGRERNQPQHF.

This clone occurred once. This rearrangement joins TRBV28 to TRBJ2-3; D is uncertain. With 3 bases removed from V and 6 bases from J, the gap between germline ends came to 19 bases. Germline V gene sequence: CDR1 MDHEN, CDR2 SYDVKM. The length of the CDR3 is 16 residues. The CDR3 nucleotides read TGTGCCAGCAGTTTCCTCCCCTATACTTCTGCGGATACGCAGTATTTT. Its translation is CASSFLPYTSADTQYF.

This chain uses TRBV5-1 with TRBJ1-4, with D possibly TRBD1 on 6 matching bases. Trimming left V 0 bases short and J 5 bases short, with 8 bases between. Germline V gene sequence: CDR1 SGHRS, CDR2 YFSETQ. The CDR3 extends over 14 amino acids. CDR3 amino acids: CASSLGQVNEKLFF. Written as DNA, the CDR3 is TGCGCCAGCAGCTTGGGACAGGTGAATGAAAAACTGTTTTTT.

This clone was found a few times. The V call is TRBV28, the J call TRBJ1-4; 8 bases map to TRBD1. The germline V gene has CDR1 MDHEN and CDR2 SYDVKM. V shed 4 bases, J shed 8 bases, and the junction held 9 bases outside the gene matches. The CDR3 is made up of 15 amino acids. CDR3: CASSSHDRGGEKLFF. The CDR3 coding sequence is TGTGCCAGCAGTTCACACGACAGGGGCGGGGAAAAACTGTTTTTT.

The rearrangement uses TRBV19 and TRBJ2-5; D ambiguous. Germline V gene lookup returns CDR1 LNHDA and CDR2 SQIVND (reference sequence). V gave up 3 bases and J gave up 2 bases, with 10 bases separating them. The CDR3 has 14 residues. CDR3 sequence reads: CASSIWFGQETQYF. DNA of the CDR3: TGTGCCAGTAGTATCTGGTTCGGGCAAGAGACCCAGTACTTC.

The V gene is TRBV7-3, the J gene TRBJ2-2, with TRBD2 identical over 14 bases. The germline CDR1 and CDR2 sequences are SGHTA and FQGTGA. J lost 0 bases, V lost 5 bases, and 11 bases had no gene match. This CDR3 has 20 amino acids. CDR3 protein: CASSPLGLAGGRANTGELFF. As DNA, the CDR3 is TGTGCCAGCAGCCCCCTCGGACTAGCGGGAGGTCGCGCGAACACCGGGGAGCTGTTTTTT.

The table lists this clone with a few counts. CDR3 in DNA: TGCGCCAGCAGCCCGCAATTCGGGAGTCCGAGCTCTGGAAACACCATATATTTT. Amino acid sequence: CASSPQFGSPSSGNTIYF. J is TRBJ1-3 and V is TRBV4-1, with D unresolved. The length of the CDR3 is 18 residues. V lost 4 bases and J 0 bases, leaving 19 bases between the germline ends. Looked up from germline, CDR1 is MGHRA and CDR2 is YSYEKL.

The rearrangement links TRBV4-3 to TRBJ2-5; D uncertain. Per the germline V gene, CDR1 is LGHNA and CDR2 is YSLEER. The germline V and J ends were trimmed by 1 base and 1 base, with 7 bases remaining between them. The CDR3 has 14 residues. CDR3 DNA: TGCGCCAGCAGCCAAGGTGGCTCCCAAGAGACCCAGTACTTC. The encoded protein is CASSQGGSQETQYF.

The J gene is TRBJ1-1, the V gene TRBV19; 7 bases agree with TRBD1. With 7 bases clipped from V and 4 bases from J, the junction kept 6 bases outside the gene matches. The length of the CDR3 is 13 residues. In germline, CDR1 is LNHDA, CDR2 SQIVND (reference sequence). CDR3 nucleotide sequence: TGTGCCAGTACCGCAGACAGGGTCACTGAAGCTTTCTTT. It codes for CASTADRVTEAFF.

V and J are TRBV29-1 and TRBJ2-7; a possible D gene is TRBD1 (6 bases). CDR1 is SQVTM, CDR2 ANQGSEA, per germline. The CDR3 sequence is 12 residues long. Trimming shortened V by 7 bases and J by 2 bases, and 12 bases separated the two germline ends. The CDR3: CSGPQGPYEQYF. The CDR3 nucleotides are TGCAGCGGCCCACAGGGTCCCTACGAGCAGTACTTC.

The chain couples TRBV4-1 to TRBJ2-1, with 7 bases fitting TRBD2. CDR1 is MGHRA, CDR2 YSYEKL, per germline. Trimming took 0 bases from V and 1 from J; bases not matched to a gene: 6. The CDR3 has 17 amino acids. The CDR3 sequence is CASSQDWGGSSYNEQFF. As DNA, the CDR3 is TGCGCCAGCAGCCAAGACTGGGGGGGAAGTTCCTACAATGAGCAGTTCTTC.

The chain joins TRBV27 to TRBJ2-2; 9 nucleotides align to TRBD2. Germline values: CDR1 MNHEY, CDR2 SMNVEV (reference sequence). The CDR3 sequence is 15 residues long. V was pared by 7 bases and J by 6 bases, with 9 bases of the junction left unmatched. CDR3 nucleotides: TGTGCCAGCACCACGACAGGGACTAGCTCCGGGGAGCTGTTTTTT. It translates to CASTTTGTSSGELFF.

As to this clone: One junction end disagrees with the germline gene, perhaps due to a read error. V is TRBV7-2 and J is TRBJ1-4; D is unresolved. Germline CDR1 reads SGHTA; CDR2 reads FQGNSA. The CDR3 runs 15 residues. The CDR3 DNA is TGTGCCAGCAGCTTAGGAGGCAGAATCGGTTCCTTAATGCTTTTT. Residues: CASSLGGRIGSLMLF.

The chain carries TRBV7-9 and TRBJ1-1; D is possibly TRBD1 (5 bases). Deletions cut 2 bases from V and 0 bases from J, with 10 bases between. CDR1 SEHNR and CDR2 FQNEAQ come from the germline V gene (reference sequence). This CDR3 is built from 15 residues. The CDR3 here is CASSLIAGMNTEAFF. CDR3 DNA: TGTGCCAGCAGCTTAATTGCAGGGATGAACACTGAAGCTTTCTTT.